This T cell receptor beta chain originates from a study of T-cell memory formation after mild COVID-19 (dated by TCRdb to about 2021). About the study as a whole: TCR sequence clusters from the two donors were largely donor specific. T-cell clones expanding and contracting after mild COVID-19 in a couple of donors were tracked by longitudinal TCRalpha and TCRbeta repertoire sequencing. Two young, previously healthy adult volunteers, one female and one male, were included in the cohort. The paper as a whole reports these results and caveats: Some responding clones were detected in pre-infection memory, which suggested that pre-existing cross-reactive memory T cells had joined the SARS-CoV-2 response. The study covered only a couple of mild cases, and larger cohorts including severe cases with pre-infection samples were considered necessary. The second-wave clones that peaked on day 37 were not confirmed to be SARS-CoV-2 specific. Contracting CD4+ clones were located mainly in the CM and EM memory subsets, whereas CD8+ clones were found to be enriched in EMRA. Clones contracting from day 15 to 85 had balanced CD4/CD8 phenotypes, while a second wave expanding from day 15 to 37 was biased towards CD4+.

Sequencing relied on an Illumina NovaSeq 6000. TCRalpha and TCRbeta cDNA libraries were built by 5'RACE with constant-segment primers, adding sample barcodes and unique molecular identifiers. RNA was extracted from every sample with Trizol reagent. The libraries were amplified in two PCR steps, and the second step added a second sample barcode and Illumina TruSeq adapters. Libraries were sequenced on an Illumina NovaSeq with 2 x 150 bp paired-end reads. Per the authors' processing: Demultiplexing of reads and collapsing into UMI-guided consensus sequences were performed with migec v1.2.7. With mixcr v2.1.11, UMI consensuses were aligned to TRA and TRB V and J templates and assembled into clonotypes. Clonotypes were classified as expanded or contracted when called significant by both edgeR and NoisET, with noise models trained on biological replicates. For edgeR calls, a false discovery rate-adjusted p below 0.01 and a log2 fold-change threshold of 1 were applied. PCA with hierarchical clustering of max-normalized trajectories of the 1000 most abundant clonotypes was used as exploratory dynamics analysis. Separately sequenced CD4+ and CD8+ repertoires were used to assign the CD4 or CD8 phenotype of responding clones. Starting from the raw public reads, TCRdb applied fastp trimming at Q25, assembled clones with MiXCR and retained in-frame beta chains. Each CDR3 protein appears once, grouped with its most common genes and DNA. It is TCRdb's table, rather than the study itself, that gives the V and J calls and clone size. The sample has approximately 560,000 distinct CDR3 sequences on record, 15% to 20% of them singletons. About 8.6% of the sample belongs to the ten largest clones.

This clonotype was seen only a few times. This clone's antigen is unknown. Base qualities were left out, and no much larger clone turns up one base away. PBMCs were isolated by Ficoll-Paque density gradient centrifugation. Sequencing input: PBMCs or a T cell subset sorted from them (not recorded which). The receptor was isolated from an adult woman who had mild COVID-19 (a few samples of this study predate the infection). The sample titles of this study are shuffled in the database, so cell type and time point are left out; the donor was told from shared clones.

At the DNA level, the sequence is TGTGCCAGCAGTACTACAAGACAGGGGATTCAGTTCTTC. This sequence encodes CASSTTRQGIQFF. The chain is made from TRBV7-7 and TRBJ2-1; 8 of the junction bases match TRBD1. Trimmed from V: 6 bases; trimmed from J: 13 bases; junction bases lacking a gene match: 11. From the cysteine up to the phenylalanine, the CDR3 has a length of 13 residues. Just the 39-base CDR3 DNA is kept, in frame starting at base 1. The germline V gene (reference sequence) specifies SSHAT as CDR1 and FNYEAQ as CDR2.